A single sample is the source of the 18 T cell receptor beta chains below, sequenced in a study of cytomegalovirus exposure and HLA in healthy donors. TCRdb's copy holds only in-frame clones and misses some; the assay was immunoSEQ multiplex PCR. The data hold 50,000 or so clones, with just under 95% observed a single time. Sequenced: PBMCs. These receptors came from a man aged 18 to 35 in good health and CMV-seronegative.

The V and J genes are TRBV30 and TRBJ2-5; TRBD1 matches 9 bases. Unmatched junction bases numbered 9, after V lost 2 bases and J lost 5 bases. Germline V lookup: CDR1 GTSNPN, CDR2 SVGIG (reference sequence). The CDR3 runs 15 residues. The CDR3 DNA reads TGTGCCTGGAGTAAAGGACAGGGGACAGGGGAGACCCAGTACTTC. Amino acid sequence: CAWSKGQGTGETQYF.

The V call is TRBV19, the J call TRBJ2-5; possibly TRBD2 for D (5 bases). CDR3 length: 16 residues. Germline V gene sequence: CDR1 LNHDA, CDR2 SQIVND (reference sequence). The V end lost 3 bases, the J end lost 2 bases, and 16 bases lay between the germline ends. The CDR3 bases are TGTGCCAGTAGTATGGCGTCGAGAGGGCGGCAAGAGACCCAGTACTTC. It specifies CASSMASRGRQETQYF.

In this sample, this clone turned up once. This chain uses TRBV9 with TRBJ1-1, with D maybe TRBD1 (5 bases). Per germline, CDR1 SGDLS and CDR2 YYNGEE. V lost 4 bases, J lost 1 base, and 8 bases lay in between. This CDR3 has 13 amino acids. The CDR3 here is CASSQGRNTEAFF. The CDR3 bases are TGTGCCAGCAGCCAGGGTAGGAACACTGAAGCTTTCTTT.

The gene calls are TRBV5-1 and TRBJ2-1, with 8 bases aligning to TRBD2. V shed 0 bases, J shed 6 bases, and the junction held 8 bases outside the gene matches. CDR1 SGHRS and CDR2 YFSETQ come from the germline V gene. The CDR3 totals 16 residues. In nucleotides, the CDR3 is TGCGCCAGCAGCTTGGGATCCGGGACTAGAAGCAATGAGCAGTTCTTC. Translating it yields CASSLGSGTRSNEQFF.

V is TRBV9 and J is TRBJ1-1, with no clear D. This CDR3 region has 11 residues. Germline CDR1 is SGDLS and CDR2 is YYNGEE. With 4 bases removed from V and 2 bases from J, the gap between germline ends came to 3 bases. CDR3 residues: CASSSNTEAFF. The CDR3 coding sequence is TGTGCCAGCAGCTCAAACACTGAAGCTTTCTTT.

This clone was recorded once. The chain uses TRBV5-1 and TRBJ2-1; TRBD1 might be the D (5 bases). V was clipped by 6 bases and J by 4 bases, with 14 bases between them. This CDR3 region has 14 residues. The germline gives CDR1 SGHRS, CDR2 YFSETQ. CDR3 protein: CASTTAGLYNEQFF. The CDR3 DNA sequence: TGCGCCAGCACTACGGCAGGGTTGTACAATGAGCAGTTCTTC. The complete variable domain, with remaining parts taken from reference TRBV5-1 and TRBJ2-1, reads KAGVTQTPRYLIKTRGQQVTLSCSPISGHRSVSWYQQTPGQGLQFLFEYFSETQRNKGNFPGRFSGRQFSNSRSEMNVSTLELGDSALYLCASTTAGLYNEQFFGPGTRLTVL.

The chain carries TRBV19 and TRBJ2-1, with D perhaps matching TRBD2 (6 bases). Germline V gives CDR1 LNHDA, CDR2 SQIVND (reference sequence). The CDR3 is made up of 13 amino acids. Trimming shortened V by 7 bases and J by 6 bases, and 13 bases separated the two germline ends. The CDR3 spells CASTSRAGNEQFF. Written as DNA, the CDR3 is TGTGCCAGTACCTCCCGAGCGGGCAATGAGCAGTTCTTC. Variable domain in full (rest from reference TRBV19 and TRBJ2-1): DGGITQSPKYLFRKEGQNVTLSCEQNLNHDAMYWYRQDPGQGLRLIYYSQIVNDFQKGDIAEGYSVSREKKESFPLTVTSAQKNPTAFYLCASTSRAGNEQFFGPGTRLTVL.

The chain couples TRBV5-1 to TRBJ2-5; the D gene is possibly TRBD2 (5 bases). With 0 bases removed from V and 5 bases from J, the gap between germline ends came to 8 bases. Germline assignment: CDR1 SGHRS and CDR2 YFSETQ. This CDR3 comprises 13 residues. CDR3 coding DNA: TGCGCCAGCAGCTTGGTAAGAGGGGAGACCCAGTACTTC. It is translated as CASSLVRGETQYF.

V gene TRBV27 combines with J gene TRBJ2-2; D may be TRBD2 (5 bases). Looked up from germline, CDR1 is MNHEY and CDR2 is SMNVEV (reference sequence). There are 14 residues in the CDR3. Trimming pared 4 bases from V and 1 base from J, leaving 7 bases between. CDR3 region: CASSSSGNTGELFF. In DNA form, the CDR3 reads TGTGCCAGCAGTTCCAGCGGGAACACCGGGGAGCTGTTTTTT.

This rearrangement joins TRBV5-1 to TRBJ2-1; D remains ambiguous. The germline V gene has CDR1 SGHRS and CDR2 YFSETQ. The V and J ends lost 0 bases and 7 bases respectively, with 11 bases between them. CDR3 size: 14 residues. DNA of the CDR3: TGCGCCAGCAGCTTGGCCAGAATACAGAATGAGCAGTTCTTC. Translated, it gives CASSLARIQNEQFF.

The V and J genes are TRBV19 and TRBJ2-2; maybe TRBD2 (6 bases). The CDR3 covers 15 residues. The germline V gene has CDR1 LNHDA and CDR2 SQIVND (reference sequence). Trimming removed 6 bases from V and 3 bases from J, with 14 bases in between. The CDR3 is CASSRPGVDTGELFF. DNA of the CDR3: TGTGCCAGTAGCCGTCCGGGAGTTGACACCGGGGAGCTGTTTTTT.

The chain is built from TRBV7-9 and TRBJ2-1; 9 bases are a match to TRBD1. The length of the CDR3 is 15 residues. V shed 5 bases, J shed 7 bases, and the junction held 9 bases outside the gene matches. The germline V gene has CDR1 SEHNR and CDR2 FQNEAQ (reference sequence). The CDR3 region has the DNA TGTGCCAGCAGCCGGGACAGGGCCAATTTAAATGAGCAGTTCTTC. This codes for CASSRDRANLNEQFF.

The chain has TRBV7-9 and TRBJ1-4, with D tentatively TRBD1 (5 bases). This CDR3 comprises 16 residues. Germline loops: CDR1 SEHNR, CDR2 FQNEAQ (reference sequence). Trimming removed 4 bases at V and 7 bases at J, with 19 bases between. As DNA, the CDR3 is TGTGCCAGCAGCTCAAGGAGCTCAGGGCGACTTGAAAAACTGTTTTTT. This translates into CASSSRSSGRLEKLFF.

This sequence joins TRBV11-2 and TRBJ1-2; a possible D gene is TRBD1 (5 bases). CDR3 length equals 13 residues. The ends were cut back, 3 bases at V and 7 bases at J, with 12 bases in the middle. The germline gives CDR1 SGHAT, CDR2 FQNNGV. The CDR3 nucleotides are TGTGCCAGCAGCTTGGCGCAGGGCGCTGGCTACACCTTC. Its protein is CASSLAQGAGYTF.

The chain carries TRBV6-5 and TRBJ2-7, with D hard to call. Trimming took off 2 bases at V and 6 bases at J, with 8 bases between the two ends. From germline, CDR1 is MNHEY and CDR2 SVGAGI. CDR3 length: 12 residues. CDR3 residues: CASSYPSGEQYF. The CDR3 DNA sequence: TGTGCCAGCAGTTACCCTAGTGGCGAGCAGTACTTC.

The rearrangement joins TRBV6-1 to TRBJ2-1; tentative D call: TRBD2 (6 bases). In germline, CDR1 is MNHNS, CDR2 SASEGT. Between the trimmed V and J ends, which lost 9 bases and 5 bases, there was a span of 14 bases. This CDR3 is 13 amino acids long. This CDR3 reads CASREPGDNEQFF. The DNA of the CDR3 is TGTGCCAGTAGAGAACCGGGAGACAATGAGCAGTTCTTC.

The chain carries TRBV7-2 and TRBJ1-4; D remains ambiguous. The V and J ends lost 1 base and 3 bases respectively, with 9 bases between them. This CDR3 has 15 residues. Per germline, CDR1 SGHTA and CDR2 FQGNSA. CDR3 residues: CASSLGRQSNEKLFF. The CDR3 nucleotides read TGTGCCAGCAGCTTAGGGCGGCAGTCTAATGAAAAACTGTTTTTT. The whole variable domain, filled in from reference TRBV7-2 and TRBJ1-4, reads GAGVSQSPSNKVTEKGKDVELRCDPISGHTALYWYRQSLGQGLEFLIYFQGNSAPDKSGLPSDRFSAERTGGSVSTLTIQRTQQEDSAVYLCASSLGRQSNEKLFFGSGTQLSVL.

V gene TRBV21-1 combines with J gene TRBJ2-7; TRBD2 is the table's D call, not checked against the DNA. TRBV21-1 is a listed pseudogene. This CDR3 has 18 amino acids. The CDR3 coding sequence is TGTGCCAGCAGCAAAGGTGCCCACCTAAGCGGGAGAAACTACGAGCAGTACTTC. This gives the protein CASSKGAHLSGRNYEQYF.